This record covers a single T cell receptor (beta chain). This sample stems from a study of T cell responses to AZD1222 COVID-19 vaccine. Clones were sequenced by immunoSEQ multiplex PCR, and TCRdb holds only the in-frame ones, with some missing. Altogether around 70,000 clones are present, approximately 90% being singletons, with the ten largest covering more than 4.5%. V lost 3 bases and J lost 8, with 13 bases in between. The CDR3 is 13 amino acids. CDR1 is MDHEN, CDR2 SYDVKM, per germline. The sequence came from an adult who received the MenACWY meningococcal vaccine as a control. The chain combines TRBV28 with TRBJ1-2, with D possibly matching TRBD1 (5 bases). Sequenced here: peripheral blood, sampled 28 days after the second dose of the MenACWY control vaccine. The CDR3 DNA follows: TGTGCCAGCAGTTTGAGTGGGAGGGGAGGCTACACCTTC. It encodes CASSLSGRGGYTF.